This entry lists 31 T cell receptor beta chains sequenced from one sample in a study of CD8 T cells in ankylosing spondylitis (dated by TCRdb to 2016 to 2017). To prepare the library, 5' RACE was applied. The reads were generated on an Illumina HiSeq 2500. TCRdb reprocessing: public reads trimmed at Q25 with fastp, clones called with MiXCR, in-frame beta chains kept. A single entry per CDR3 protein holds the most common genes and DNA from its merged rows. This sample has just over 300,000 distinct CDR3 sequences in its table, and about a fifth of those were observed once. Of the sample, about 3.7% is held by the ten largest clones. Sequenced material: blood, either unsorted or a sorted T cell fraction (not recorded which). These receptors came from a female donor with ankylosing spondylitis or in good health (not recorded which).

The rearrangement links TRBV6-5 to TRBJ2-2, with D tentatively TRBD2 (5 bases). V dropped 7 bases and J dropped 7 bases, with 7 bases sitting between them. This CDR3 is 11 amino acids long. The germline V gene has CDR1 MNHEY and CDR2 SVGAGI. CDR3 sequence: CASTRDGELFF. The CDR3 nucleotides are TGTGCCAGCACCCGGGACGGGGAGCTGTTTTTT.

The chain combines TRBV24-1 with TRBJ2-1; D ambiguous. The V and J ends lost 9 bases and 16 bases respectively, with 18 bases between them. This CDR3 has 11 amino acids. Germline CDR1 is KGHDR and CDR2 is SFDVKD. The CDR3 DNA reads as TGTGCCACCCCTGATTTAAAAAGAGGATTCTTC. As protein: CATPDLKRGFF.

This sequence joins TRBV6-2 or TRBV6-3 and TRBJ1-2; TRBD1 matches 8 bases. CDR1 and CDR2 from the germline V gene are MNHEY and SVGEGT. CDR3 length equals 12 residues. V dropped 5 bases and J dropped 7; count of bases not matched to a gene: 3. CDR3 amino acids: CASSTGQGGYTF. The CDR3 DNA is TGTGCCAGCAGTACTGGACAGGGTGGCTACACCTTC.

The chain joins TRBV6-5 to TRBJ2-5; 9 bases agree with TRBD1. The CDR3 length is 17 residues. The V gene end was trimmed by 0 bases and the J gene end by 5 bases; junction bases not matched to a gene: 10. Germline CDR1 and CDR2: MNHEY and SVGAGI. In DNA, the CDR3 is TGTGCCAGCAGTTACTCTAGGGGACCGGACAGGGGTGAGACCCAGTACTTC. Residues: CASSYSRGPDRGETQYF.

This clonotype has just a few counts. The chain has TRBV5-6 and TRBJ2-5; tentatively, D is TRBD1 (7 bases). The ends were cut back, 4 bases at V and 5 bases at J, with 15 bases in the middle. The CDR3 extends over 14 amino acids. Germline CDR1 reads SGHDT; CDR2 reads YYEEEE. CDR3 bases: TGTGCCAGCAGCCGGTCGGCAGGGGGGGAGACCCAGTACTTC. Amino acid sequence: CASSRSAGGETQYF.

This clonotype was seen more than once but under ten times. V is TRBV6-4 and J is TRBJ2-7; weak D call: TRBD1 (5 bases). Germline V gene sequence: CDR1 MRHNA, CDR2 SNTAGT. V was trimmed by 3 bases and J by 4 bases, leaving 19 bases between them. The CDR3 has 16 residues. The CDR3 protein is CASSDRAEGVAYEQYF. The DNA of the CDR3 is TGTGCCAGCAGTGATAGGGCGGAAGGGGTAGCATACGAGCAGTACTTC.

This chain's CDR3 is CASRHRESLEVSGANVLTF. In DNA form, the CDR3 reads TGCGCCAGCAGACATAGGGAGTCCCTTGAAGTCTCTGGGGCCAACGTCCTGACTTTC. The J gene is TRBJ2-6, the V gene TRBV10-1; a possible D gene is TRBD2 (5 bases). This CDR3 is 19 amino acids long. Trimming shortened V by 6 bases and J by 0 bases, and 21 bases separated the two germline ends. The V gene's germline CDR1 is WNHNN and CDR2 SYGVQD (reference sequence).

This clonotype appeared once. J is TRBJ2-2 and V is TRBV7-2, with TRBD2 matching 10 bases. Germline CDR1 and CDR2: SGHTA and FQGNSA. CDR3 length equals 14 residues. V dropped 7 bases and J dropped 5; count of bases not matched to a gene: 4. CDR3: CASTRAGGTGELFF. For the CDR3, the DNA is TGTGCCAGCACTAGAGCGGGAGGGACCGGGGAGCTGTTTTTT. Complete variable domain (other parts from reference TRBV7-2 and TRBJ2-2): GAGVSQSPSNKVTEKGKDVELRCDPISGHTALYWYRQSLGQGLEFLIYFQGNSAPDKSGLPSDRFSAERTGGSVSTLTIQRTQQEDSAVYLCASTRAGGTGELFFGEGSRLTVL.

The chain carries TRBV15 and TRBJ1-1; unclear D gene. Trimming cost V 6 bases and J 0 bases, with 14 bases left between them. Germline loops: CDR1 LNHNV, CDR2 YYDKDF (reference sequence). CDR3 length: 15 amino acids. CDR3 loop: CATRRRDIMNTEAFF. The CDR3 bases are TGTGCCACCAGGAGACGCGACATCATGAACACTGAAGCTTTCTTT.

This clonotype was detected ten times or more. The rearrangement joins TRBV5-1 to TRBJ1-2; 9 positions agree with TRBD1. The CDR3 loop spans 16 amino acids. Germline lookup yields CDR1 SGHRS and CDR2 YFSETQ. The junction had 11 bases not matched to a gene; V was cut back by 6 bases and J by 2 bases. For the CDR3, the DNA is TGCGCCAGCAAGACAGGGGGAGTTCGTGGGAACTATGGCTACACCTTC. This sequence encodes CASKTGGVRGNYGYTF. Drawing the rest from reference TRBV5-1 and TRBJ1-2, the complete variable domain is KAGVTQTPRYLIKTRGQQVTLSCSPISGHRSVSWYQQTPGQGLQFLFEYFSETQRNKGNFPGRFSGRQFSNSRSEMNVSTLELGDSALYLCASKTGGVRGNYGYTFGSGTRLTVV.

The chain employs TRBV18 and TRBJ2-1; 13 bases match TRBD2. V lost 3 bases and J lost 10; bases outside the gene matches: 9. Germline loops: CDR1 KGHSH, CDR2 LQKENI. The CDR3 length is 16 residues. The CDR3 DNA reads as TGTGCCAGCTCACCTCGGACTAGCGGGAGAAAATGGGAGCAGTTCTTC. Amino acid sequence: CASSPRTSGRKWEQFF.

The chain has TRBV20-1 and TRBJ1-5; D remains unclear. V was pared by 0 bases and J by 2 bases, with 11 bases between. The germline gives CDR1 DFQATT, CDR2 SNEGSKA (reference sequence). CDR3 length: 15 residues. CDR3 nucleotides: TGCAGTGCTAGAGATCTGGCAGATCGCAATCAGCCCCAGCATTTT. Translation: CSARDLADRNQPQHF.

There are many counts of this clonotype. The chain combines TRBV29-1 with TRBJ2-1, with D uncertain. The CDR3 covers 13 residues. With 3 bases removed from V and 8 bases from J, the gap between germline ends came to 14 bases. Looked up from germline, CDR1 is SQVTM and CDR2 is ANQGSEA. The CDR3 nucleotides are TGCAGCGTTGATGTGCTAAGTGGCTATGAGCAGTTCTTC. Its protein is CSVDVLSGYEQFF.

The chain uses TRBV14 and TRBJ1-2, with 7 bases lining up with TRBD1. The junction had 6 bases not matched to a gene; V was cut back by 4 bases and J by 4 bases. The CDR3 totals 14 residues. Germline assignment: CDR1 SGHDN and CDR2 FVKESK. CDR3 in DNA: TGTGCCAGCAGCCGCGACCGGGACAGCTATGGCTACACCTTC. It is translated as CASSRDRDSYGYTF.

This clonotype was found many times. The chain couples TRBV12-3 or TRBV12-4 to TRBJ1-3; weak D call: TRBD1 (5 bases). V lost 11 bases and J 0 bases, leaving 17 bases between the germline ends. The CDR3 covers 15 residues. The chain's CDR3 is CAGVPGGSSGNTIYF. The CDR3 region has the DNA TGTGCCGGTGTGCCGGGGGGTTCCTCTGGAAACACCATATATTTT.

The chain couples TRBV4-3 to TRBJ2-3; 13 bases align to TRBD2. CDR1 and CDR2 (germline): LGHNA, YSLEER. This CDR3 region has 16 residues. With 6 bases clipped from V and 4 bases from J, the junction kept 7 bases outside the gene matches. The CDR3 reads CASRQLAGGMPDTQYF. The CDR3 nucleotides read TGCGCCAGCAGACAACTAGCGGGAGGGATGCCAGATACGCAGTATTTT.

A few counts support this clonotype. The chain carries TRBV5-1 and TRBJ2-7, with 8 bases identical to TRBD1. Germline V gives CDR1 SGHRS, CDR2 YFSETQ. There are 16 residues in the CDR3. V lost 1 base and J lost 0; bases outside the gene matches: 6. CDR3 sequence reads: CASSLYQDRDSYEQYF. The CDR3 DNA is TGCGCCAGCAGCTTGTACCAGGACAGGGACTCCTACGAGCAGTACTTC. The variable domain in full, completed from reference TRBV5-1 and TRBJ2-7, reads KAGVTQTPRYLIKTRGQQVTLSCSPISGHRSVSWYQQTPGQGLQFLFEYFSETQRNKGNFPGRFSGRQFSNSRSEMNVSTLELGDSALYLCASSLYQDRDSYEQYFGPGTRLTVT.

This clonotype occurred many times. V is TRBV29-1 and J is TRBJ2-7; D uncertain. Germline lookup yields CDR1 SQVTM and CDR2 ANQGSEA. Between the trimmed V and J ends, which lost 0 bases and 9 bases, there was a span of 15 bases. The CDR3 runs to 13 residues. In nucleotides, the CDR3 is TGCAGCGTTGAAGATCGAGACACCCAAGGGCAGTACTTC. It codes for CSVEDRDTQGQYF.

A few counts support this clonotype. This rearrangement joins TRBV19 to TRBJ2-7; no reliable D call. The V gene's germline CDR1 is LNHDA and CDR2 SQIVND (reference sequence). Trimming took off 9 bases at V and 2 bases at J, with 8 bases between the two ends. This CDR3 is built from 11 residues. CDR3 nucleotides: TGTGCCAGCTCTTACGCCTACGAGCAGTACTTC. This codes for CASSYAYEQYF.

This clonotype was counted a few times. This chain uses TRBV6-1 with TRBJ1-2; the match to TRBD1 covers 8 bases. The CDR3 is 15 residues long. Germline CDR1 and CDR2: MNHNS and SASEGT. J lost 4 bases, V lost 10 bases, and 14 bases had no gene match. Here the CDR3 reads CATFDQGAFSYGYTF. In DNA, the CDR3 is TGTGCCACCTTTGACCAGGGGGCTTTTAGCTATGGCTACACCTTC.

This clonotype was seen only a few times. The chain carries TRBV2 and TRBJ2-2; 8 nucleotides match TRBD2. After removal of 6 bases from V and 5 bases from J, the junction contained 5 bases not matched to a gene. From germline, CDR1 is SNHLY and CDR2 FYNNEI. The CDR3 runs 14 residues. Here the CDR3 reads CASSWLAGTGELFF. In DNA, the CDR3 is TGTGCCAGCAGCTGGTTAGCGGGGACCGGGGAGCTGTTTTTT.

V is TRBV21-1 and J is TRBJ2-5; no check of the table's D call, TRBD1, against the DNA was made. TRBV21-1 is reported as a pseudogene. This CDR3 contains 15 residues. CDR3 in amino acids: CASSNQGTLQETQYF. The CDR3 DNA is TGTGCCAGCAGCAACCAGGGAACCCTCCAAGAGACCCAGTACTTC.

The table lists this clonotype with a count of one. The CDR3 sequence: CASSQALSEKLFF. Here the CDR3 DNA reads TGCGCCAGCAGCCAGGCTCTATCTGAAAAACTGTTTTTT. This chain connects TRBV4-3 to TRBJ1-4, with D unresolved. V was clipped by 3 bases and J by 7 bases, with 9 bases between them. Per the germline V gene, CDR1 is LGHNA and CDR2 is YSLEER. The length of the CDR3 is 13 residues.

This clonotype was found once. The rearrangement uses TRBV5-6 and TRBJ2-4; tentatively, D is TRBD1 (6 bases). The germline CDR1 and CDR2 sequences are SGHDT and YYEEEE. Trimming took off 1 base at V and 2 bases at J, with 10 bases between the two ends. The CDR3 contains 15 residues. This CDR3 reads CASSLPGDTKNIQYF. CDR3 coding DNA: TGTGCCAGCAGCTTGCCAGGGGATACCAAAAACATTCAGTACTTC.

V and J are TRBV5-5 and TRBJ1-2, with 8 bases fitting TRBD1. There are 16 residues in the CDR3. V was clipped by 4 bases and J by 4 bases; unmatched bases: 12. Germline V gene sequence: CDR1 SGHKS, CDR2 YYEKEE (reference sequence). DNA of the CDR3: TGTGCCAGCAGCCCCACAGGACAGGGAGGAGGCTATGGCTACACCTTC. Its protein product is CASSPTGQGGGYGYTF.

Relative to its sample, this clonotype is medium-sized. V gene TRBV20-1 combines with J gene TRBJ2-4, with D maybe TRBD2 (5 bases). V shed 6 bases and J shed 0 bases, with 9 bases lying between them. CDR1 DFQATT and CDR2 SNEGSKA come from the germline V gene (reference sequence). The length of the CDR3 is 13 residues. CDR3 region: CSAAEVAKNIQYF. The CDR3 DNA reads as TGCAGTGCGGCGGAGGTAGCCAAAAACATTCAGTACTTC.

CDR3 protein: CASSQAQGRSGGELFF. CDR3 DNA: TGTGCCAGCAGCCAAGCCCAGGGTCGGTCTGGCGGGGAGCTGTTTTTT. The rearrangement joins TRBV4-2 to TRBJ2-2; maybe TRBD1 (5 bases). The CDR3 extends over 16 amino acids. Germline loops: CDR1 LGHNA, CDR2 YNFKEQ. The ends were cut back, 1 base at V and 7 bases at J, with 16 bases in the middle.

This clonotype was observed once. The rearrangement joins TRBV20-1 to TRBJ2-7, with 9 bases identical to TRBD2. The CDR3 is made up of 14 amino acids. Germline CDR1 and CDR2: DFQATT and SNEGSKA (reference sequence). Germline trimming cut 2 bases from V and 2 bases from J; bases unmatched to any gene: 4. For the CDR3, the DNA is TGCAGTGCTAGAAAGCGGGAGGCGACCTACGAGCAGTACTTC. This encodes CSARKREATYEQYF.

The chain is built from TRBV3-1 and TRBJ1-2; the D gene is possibly TRBD1 (6 bases). V dropped 2 bases and J dropped 2 bases, with 9 bases sitting between them. The germline V gene has CDR1 LGHDT and CDR2 YNNKEL (reference sequence). The CDR3 has 14 amino acids. The CDR3 sequence: CASSQRGGNYGYTF. In nucleotides, the CDR3 is TGTGCCAGCAGCCAAAGGGGGGGCAACTATGGCTACACCTTC.

In this sample, this clonotype turned up many times. The rearrangement links TRBV29-1 to TRBJ2-7, with 7 bases that match TRBD1. After removal of 7 bases from V and 7 bases from J, the junction contained 13 bases not matched to a gene. CDR1 is SQVTM, CDR2 ANQGSEA, per germline. There are 13 residues in the CDR3. The CDR3 here is CSGGTASPGEQYF. CDR3 bases: TGCAGCGGTGGGACAGCCTCTCCGGGGGAGCAGTACTTC.

Only a few counts were recorded for this clonotype. One end of the junction fails to match germline, which may point to a read error. The V call is TRBV7-2, the J call TRBJ2-5; a possible D gene is TRBD1 (5 bases). This CDR3 contains 11 residues. CDR1 is SGHTA and CDR2 is FQGNSA in the germline V gene. This CDR3 is CASSLGGPASF. DNA of the CDR3: TGTGCCAGCAGCTTAGGGGGCCCCGCAAGCTTC. Drawing the rest from reference TRBV7-2 and TRBJ2-5, the complete variable domain is GAGVSQSPSNKVTEKGKDVELRCDPISGHTALYWYRQSLGQGLEFLIYFQGNSAPDKSGLPSDRFSAERTGGSVSTLTIQRTQQEDSAVYLCASSLGGPASFGPGTRLLVL.